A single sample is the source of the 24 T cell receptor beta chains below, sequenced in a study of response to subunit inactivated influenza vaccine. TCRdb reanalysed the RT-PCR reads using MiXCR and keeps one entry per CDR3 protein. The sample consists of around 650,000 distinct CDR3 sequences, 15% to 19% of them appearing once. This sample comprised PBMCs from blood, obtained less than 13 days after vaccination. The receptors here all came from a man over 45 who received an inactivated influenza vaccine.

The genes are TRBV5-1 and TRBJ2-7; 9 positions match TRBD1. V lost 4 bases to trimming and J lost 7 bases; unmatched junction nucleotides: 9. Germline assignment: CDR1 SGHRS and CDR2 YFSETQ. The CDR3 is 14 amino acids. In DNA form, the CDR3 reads TGCGCCAGCAGCCCGGACAGAGACAGGGGGGAGCAGTACTTC. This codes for CASSPDRDRGEQYF.

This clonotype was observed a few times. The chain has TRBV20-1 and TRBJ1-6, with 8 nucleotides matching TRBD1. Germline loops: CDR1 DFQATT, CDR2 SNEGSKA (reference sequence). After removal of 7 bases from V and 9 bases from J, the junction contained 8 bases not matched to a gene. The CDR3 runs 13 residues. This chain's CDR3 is CSGLQGASSPLHF. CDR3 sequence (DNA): TGCAGTGGTTTGCAGGGGGCCAGTTCACCCCTCCACTTT.

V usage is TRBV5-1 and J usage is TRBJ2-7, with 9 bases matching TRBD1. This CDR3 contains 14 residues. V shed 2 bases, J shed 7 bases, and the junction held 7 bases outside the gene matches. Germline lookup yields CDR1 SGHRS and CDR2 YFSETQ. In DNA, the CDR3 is TGCGCCAGCAGCTTTTTGGGGACAGGGATGGAGCAGTACTTC. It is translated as CASSFLGTGMEQYF.

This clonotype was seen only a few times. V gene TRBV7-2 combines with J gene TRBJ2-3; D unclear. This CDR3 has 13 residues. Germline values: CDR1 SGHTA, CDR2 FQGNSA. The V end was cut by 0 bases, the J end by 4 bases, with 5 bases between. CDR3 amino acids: CASSLAFPDTQYF. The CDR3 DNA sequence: TGTGCCAGCAGCTTAGCGTTCCCAGATACGCAGTATTTT.

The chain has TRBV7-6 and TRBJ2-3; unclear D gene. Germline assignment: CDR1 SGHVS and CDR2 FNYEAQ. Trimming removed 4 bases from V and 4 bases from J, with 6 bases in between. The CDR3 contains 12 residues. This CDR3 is CASSYPADTQYF. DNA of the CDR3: TGTGCCAGCAGCTACCCGGCAGATACGCAGTATTTT.

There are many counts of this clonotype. In nucleotides, the CDR3 is TGCAGTGCTAGAGATCTCTTGGAGCGGGGGAACACCGGGGAGCTGTTTTTT. Amino acids: CSARDLLERGNTGELFF. The chain employs TRBV20-1 and TRBJ2-2, with 7 bases identical to TRBD2. CDR3 length equals 17 residues. Germline-derived CDR1 and CDR2 are DFQATT and SNEGSKA (reference sequence). With V trimmed by 0 bases and J by 1 base, 8 bases remained unmatched.

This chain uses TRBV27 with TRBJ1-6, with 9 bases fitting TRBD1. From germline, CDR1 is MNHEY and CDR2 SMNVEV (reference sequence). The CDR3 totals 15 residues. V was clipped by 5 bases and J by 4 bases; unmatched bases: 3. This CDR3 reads CASSPGQGYNSPLHF. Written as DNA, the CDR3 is TGTGCCAGCAGTCCCGGACAGGGGTATAATTCACCCCTCCACTTT.

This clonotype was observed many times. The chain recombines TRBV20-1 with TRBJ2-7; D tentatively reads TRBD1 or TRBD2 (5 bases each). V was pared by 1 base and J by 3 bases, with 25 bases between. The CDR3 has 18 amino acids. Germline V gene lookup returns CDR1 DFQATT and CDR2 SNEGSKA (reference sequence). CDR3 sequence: CSARVGWSPGGQNYEQYF. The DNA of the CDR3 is TGCAGTGCTAGAGTAGGTTGGTCCCCTGGGGGTCAGAACTACGAGCAGTACTTC.

The CDR3 here is CSVQGGNNEKLFF. Written as DNA, the CDR3 is TGCAGCGTTCAAGGGGGGAATAATGAAAAACTGTTTTTT. This rearrangement joins TRBV29-1 to TRBJ1-4; D perhaps matches TRBD1 (6 bases). The ends were cut back, 5 bases at V and 4 bases at J, with 11 bases in the middle. The CDR3 consists of 13 residues. CDR1 is SQVTM, CDR2 ANQGSEA, per germline.

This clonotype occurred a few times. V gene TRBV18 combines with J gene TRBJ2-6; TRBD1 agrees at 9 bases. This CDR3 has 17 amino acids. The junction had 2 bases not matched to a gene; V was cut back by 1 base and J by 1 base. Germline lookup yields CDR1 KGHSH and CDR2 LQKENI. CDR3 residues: CASSPLGTGSGANVLTF. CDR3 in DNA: TGTGCCAGCTCACCACTCGGGACAGGGTCTGGGGCCAACGTCCTGACTTTC.

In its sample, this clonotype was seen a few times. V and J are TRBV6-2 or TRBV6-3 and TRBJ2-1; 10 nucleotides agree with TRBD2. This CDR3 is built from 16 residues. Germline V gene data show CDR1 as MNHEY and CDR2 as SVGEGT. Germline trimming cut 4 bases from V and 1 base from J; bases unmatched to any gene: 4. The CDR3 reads CASSSPGLASYNEQFF. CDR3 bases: TGTGCCAGCAGTTCACCGGGACTAGCGTCCTACAATGAGCAGTTCTTC.

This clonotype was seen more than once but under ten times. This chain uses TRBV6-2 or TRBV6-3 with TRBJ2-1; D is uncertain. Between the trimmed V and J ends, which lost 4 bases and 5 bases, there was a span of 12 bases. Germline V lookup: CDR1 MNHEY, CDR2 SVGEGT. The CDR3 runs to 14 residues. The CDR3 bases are TGTGCCAGCAGTTTATCTAGGGCTAACAATGAGCAGTTCTTC. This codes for CASSLSRANNEQFF.

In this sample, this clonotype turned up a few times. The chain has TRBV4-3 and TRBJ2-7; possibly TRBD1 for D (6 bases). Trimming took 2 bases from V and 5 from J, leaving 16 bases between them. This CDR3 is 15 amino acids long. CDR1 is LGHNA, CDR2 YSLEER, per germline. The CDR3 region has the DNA TGCGCCAGCAGCCAACAGTTGCAGGGGTCCCACGAGCAGTACTTC. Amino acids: CASSQQLQGSHEQYF.

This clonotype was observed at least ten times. Here the CDR3 reads CASSLDRAGELFF. In DNA, the CDR3 is TGTGCCAGCAGCTTAGATCGTGCGGGGGAGCTGTTTTTT. The chain has TRBV11-2 and TRBJ2-2, with unresolved D. V was shortened by 0 bases and J by 8 bases, with 7 bases between the two germline ends. There are 13 residues in the CDR3. Germline V gene data show CDR1 as SGHAT and CDR2 as FQNNGV.

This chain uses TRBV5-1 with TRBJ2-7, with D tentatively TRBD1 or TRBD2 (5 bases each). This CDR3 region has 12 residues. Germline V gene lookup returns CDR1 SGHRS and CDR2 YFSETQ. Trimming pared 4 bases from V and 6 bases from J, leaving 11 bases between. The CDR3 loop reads CASSPGPIEQYF. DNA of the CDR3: TGCGCCAGCAGCCCGGGACCAATCGAGCAGTACTTC.

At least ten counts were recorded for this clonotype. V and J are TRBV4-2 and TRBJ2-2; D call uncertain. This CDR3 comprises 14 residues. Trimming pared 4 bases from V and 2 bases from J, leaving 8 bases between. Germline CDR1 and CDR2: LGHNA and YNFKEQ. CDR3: CASSPEINTGELFF. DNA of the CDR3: TGTGCCAGCAGCCCGGAGATAAACACCGGGGAGCTGTTTTTT.

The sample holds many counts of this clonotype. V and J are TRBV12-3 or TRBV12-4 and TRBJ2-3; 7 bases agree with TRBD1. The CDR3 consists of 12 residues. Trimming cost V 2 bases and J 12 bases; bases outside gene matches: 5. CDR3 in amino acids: CASSLRTGPQYF. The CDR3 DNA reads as TGTGCCAGCAGTTTAAGGACAGGACCCCAGTATTTT.

CDR3 protein: CASSLGGHGYTF. For the CDR3, the DNA is TGTGCCAGCAGTTTAGGTGGGCACGGCTACACCTTC. The V call is TRBV28, the J call TRBJ1-2; D is ambiguous. V lost 2 bases and J 8 bases, leaving 9 bases between the germline ends. Germline assignment: CDR1 MDHEN and CDR2 SYDVKM. CDR3 length: 12 residues.

The DNA for the CDR3 is TGCAGTGCTAGAGATCTTGAGGGGAGCTTCTATGGCTACACCTTC. Protein: CSARDLEGSFYGYTF. This rearrangement joins TRBV20-1 to TRBJ1-2, with a possible D match to TRBD1 (5 bases). The CDR3 runs to 15 residues. Trimming cost V 0 bases and J 4 bases, with 15 bases left between them. The germline V gene encodes CDR1 DFQATT and CDR2 SNEGSKA (reference sequence).

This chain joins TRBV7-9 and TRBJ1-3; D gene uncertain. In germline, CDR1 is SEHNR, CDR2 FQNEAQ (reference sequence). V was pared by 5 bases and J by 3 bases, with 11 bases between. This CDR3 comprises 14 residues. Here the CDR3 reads CASSQRAHGNTIYF. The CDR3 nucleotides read TGTGCCAGCAGCCAGAGGGCCCATGGAAACACCATATATTTT.

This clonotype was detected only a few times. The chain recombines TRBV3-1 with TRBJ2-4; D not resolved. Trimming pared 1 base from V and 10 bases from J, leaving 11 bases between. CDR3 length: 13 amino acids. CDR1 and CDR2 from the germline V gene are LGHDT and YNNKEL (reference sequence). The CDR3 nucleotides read TGTGCCAGCAGCCAAGCCACCTCAAAAATTCAGTACTTC. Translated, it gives CASSQATSKIQYF.

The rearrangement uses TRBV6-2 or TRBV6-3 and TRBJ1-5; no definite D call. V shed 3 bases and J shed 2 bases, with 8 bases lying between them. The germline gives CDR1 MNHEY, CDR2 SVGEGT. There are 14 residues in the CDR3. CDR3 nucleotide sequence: TGTGCCAGCAGTTATTGGGGAGGCAATCAGCCCCAGCATTTT. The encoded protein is CASSYWGGNQPQHF.

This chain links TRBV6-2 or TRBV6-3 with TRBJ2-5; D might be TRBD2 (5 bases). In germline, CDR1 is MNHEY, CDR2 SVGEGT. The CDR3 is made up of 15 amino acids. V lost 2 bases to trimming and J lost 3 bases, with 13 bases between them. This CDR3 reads CASSYASGRKETQYF. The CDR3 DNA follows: TGTGCCAGCAGTTACGCCAGCGGTAGAAAAGAGACCCAGTACTTC.

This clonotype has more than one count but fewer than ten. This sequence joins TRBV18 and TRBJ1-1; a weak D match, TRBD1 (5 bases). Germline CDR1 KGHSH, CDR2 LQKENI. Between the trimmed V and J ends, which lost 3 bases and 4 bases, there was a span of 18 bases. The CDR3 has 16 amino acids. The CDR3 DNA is TGTGCCAGCTCACCGCGACAGATTCGGGTCACCACTGAAGCTTTCTTT. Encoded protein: CASSPRQIRVTTEAFF.